Shown below are 14 T cell receptor beta chains from a single sample sequenced in a study of blood T cell repertoires in COVID-19. Sequencing was performed with immunoSEQ multiplex PCR; in TCRdb, only in-frame clones are kept and a portion is missing. In the table there are about 75,000 clones, roughly 86% of which are singletons. Sequenced input: peripheral blood. These TCRs come from a woman in her fifties or sixties with acute or convalescent COVID-19.

J is TRBJ2-1 and V is TRBV5-1; 10 bases align to TRBD2. CDR1 and CDR2 (germline): SGHRS, YFSETQ. The J segment lost 7 bases and the V segment lost 4 bases, leaving 5 bases of the junction unmatched. This CDR3 has 14 residues. The CDR3 is CASSPSGSQNEQFF. CDR3 in DNA: TGCGCCAGCAGCCCTAGCGGGAGTCAAAATGAGCAGTTCTTC. Together with reference TRBV5-1 and TRBJ2-1, the CDR3 gives the full variable domain: KAGVTQTPRYLIKTRGQQVTLSCSPISGHRSVSWYQQTPGQGLQFLFEYFSETQRNKGNFPGRFSGRQFSNSRSEMNVSTLELGDSALYLCASSPSGSQNEQFFGPGTRLTVL.

This chain joins TRBV27 and TRBJ1-3, with a tentative D call TRBD1 (6 bases). Germline V gene sequence: CDR1 MNHEY, CDR2 SMNVEV (reference sequence). The CDR3 consists of 15 residues. V was trimmed by 3 bases and J by 2 bases, leaving 11 bases between them. This chain's CDR3 is CASSLRGAAGNTIYF. The CDR3 coding sequence is TGTGCCAGCAGTTTGCGGGGGGCGGCTGGAAACACCATATATTTT.

The rearrangement joins TRBV2 to TRBJ1-2, with 11 bases matching TRBD1. CDR3 length: 17 residues. Germline V lookup: CDR1 SNHLY, CDR2 FYNNEI. The J segment lost 3 bases and the V segment lost 10 bases, leaving 16 bases of the junction unmatched. CDR3 nucleotides: TGTGCCACAGCAGTGTACGGACAGGGGGCTCCATACTATGGCTACACCTTC. Its protein is CATAVYGQGAPYYGYTF. Combining the CDR3 with reference TRBV2 and TRBJ1-2 gives the whole variable domain EPEVTQTPSHQVTQMGQEVILRCVPISNHLYFYWYRQILGQKVEFLVSFYNNEISEKSEIFDDQFSVERPDGSNFTLKIRSTKLEDSAMYFCATAVYGQGAPYYGYTFGSGTRLTVV.

V gene TRBV19 combines with J gene TRBJ2-2; 8 bases are a match to TRBD2. Germline V CDR1 and CDR2: LNHDA, SQIVND (reference sequence). J lost 4 bases, V lost 5 bases, and 12 bases had no gene match. The CDR3 has 17 residues. The CDR3 bases are TGTGCCAGTAGTTCCCCCAGTCTAGCGGGCCTCACCGGGGAGCTGTTTTTT. Its protein product is CASSSPSLAGLTGELFF.

This rearrangement joins TRBV6-5 to TRBJ1-5; unclear D gene. The ends were cut back, 5 bases at V and 7 bases at J, with 15 bases in the middle. The CDR3 consists of 14 residues. Germline assignment: CDR1 MNHEY and CDR2 SVGAGI. The CDR3 coding sequence is TGTGCCAGCAGTCCCCTGGGAGGTCCACAGCCCCAGCATTTT. Protein sequence: CASSPLGGPQPQHF.

The V call is TRBV2, the J call TRBJ1-5; 8 bases are shared with TRBD1. Germline values: CDR1 SNHLY, CDR2 FYNNEI. The CDR3 length is 15 residues. Trimming cost V 6 bases and J 4 bases; bases outside gene matches: 8. DNA of the CDR3: TGTGCCAGCAGGCGATCAGGGGGCCCAAATCAGCCCCAGCATTTT. Residues: CASRRSGGPNQPQHF.

The chain uses TRBV12-3 or TRBV12-4 and TRBJ1-3; 7 positions agree with TRBD1. CDR3 length: 12 residues. The trim removed 5 bases at V and 9 bases at J, leaving 4 bases unmatched. The CDR3 region is CASSGQVGTIYF. In DNA form, the CDR3 reads TGTGCCAGCAGTGGACAGGTGGGCACCATATATTTT.

CDR3 residues: CASSLGQYNEQFF. Here the CDR3 DNA reads TGTGCCAGCAGCTTAGGGCAGTACAATGAGCAGTTCTTC. The rearrangement links TRBV11-3 to TRBJ2-1, with D unclear. V lost 1 base and J lost 4, with 5 bases in between. Germline CDR1 and CDR2: SGHNT and YENEEA. This CDR3 has 13 residues.

This chain links TRBV5-6 with TRBJ2-5; TRBD2 matches at 13 bases. This CDR3 has 19 amino acids. J lost 3 bases, V lost 2 bases, and 13 bases had no gene match. CDR1 SGHDT and CDR2 YYEEEE come from the germline V gene. Written as DNA, the CDR3 is TGTGCCAGCAGCTTCAACAGCCGGACTAGCGGGAGTTGGGAAGAGACCCAGTACTTC. It is translated as CASSFNSRTSGSWEETQYF.

This sequence joins TRBV29-1 and TRBJ2-1; D is ambiguous. V was pared by 3 bases and J by 4 bases, with 16 bases between. Germline CDR1 reads SQVTM; CDR2 reads ANQGSEA. The CDR3 covers 15 residues. The CDR3 loop reads CSVDLGQILYNEQFF. For the CDR3, the DNA is TGCAGCGTTGACCTTGGGCAGATACTTTACAATGAGCAGTTCTTC.

This clone occurred a few times. The chain couples TRBV3-1 (or the pseudogene TRBV3-2) to TRBJ1-5; 7 nucleotides align to TRBD1. CDR1 is LGHDT, CDR2 YNNKEL, per germline (reference sequence). The trim removed 0 bases at V and 6 bases at J, leaving 8 bases unmatched. The CDR3 loop spans 16 amino acids. The CDR3 sequence is CASSQDLTGSGQPQHF. The CDR3 coding sequence is TGTGCCAGCAGCCAAGATCTGACAGGGAGCGGTCAGCCCCAGCATTTT.

The rearrangement joins TRBV24-1 to TRBJ2-5, with a possible D match to TRBD2 (7 bases). Trimming took 3 bases from V and 2 from J, leaving 15 bases between them. This CDR3 region has 16 residues. Germline lookup yields CDR1 KGHDR and CDR2 SFDVKD. CDR3 bases: TGTGCCACCAGTGATGGCGGGGGCCCCCGGCAAGAGACCCAGTACTTC. It is translated as CATSDGGGPRQETQYF.

This chain links TRBV30 with TRBJ1-5, with TRBD1 as a possible D gene (6 bases). This CDR3 spans 15 amino acids. The ends were cut back, 2 bases at V and 1 base at J, with 12 bases in the middle. CDR1 GTSNPN and CDR2 SVGIG come from the germline V gene (reference sequence). CDR3 nucleotide sequence: TGTGCCTGGAGTCCGCAGGGGTTAAGCAATCAGCCCCAGCATTTT. The encoded protein is CAWSPQGLSNQPQHF.

This sequence joins TRBV4-3 and TRBJ2-1; 8 nucleotides align to TRBD2. V lost 3 bases to trimming and J lost 0 bases; unmatched junction nucleotides: 1. Germline V gene data show CDR1 as LGHNA and CDR2 as YSLEER. The CDR3 totals 15 residues. CDR3 amino acids: CASSHGTSSYNEQFF. CDR3 coding DNA: TGCGCCAGCAGCCACGGGACTAGCTCCTACAATGAGCAGTTCTTC.